The clone carrying this TCR beta chain came up a few times. What it binds is not known. Then a second PCR, running about 7 to 11 cycles, was carried out with a sample-barcoded 5' primer and a J-beta primer mix. TCRdb reprocessed the 5' RACE reads with MiXCR, giving one entry per CDR3 protein. The sample lists 800,000 to 1,000,000 distinct CDR3 sequences; 40% to 60% were seen once. This sample was taken from a study of blood T cells in healthy people across ages. Findings of the study overall: Donor CMV status, an unknown factor, possibly confounded changes in expanded clonotypes. A conclusive naive versus antigen-experienced comparison was prevented by the unsorted PBMCs.

This CDR3 is built from 15 residues. Germline CDR1 SGHVS, CDR2 FQNEAQ. Healthy Caucasian individuals from Russia aged about 6 to 95 were enrolled as donors. The sample taken for sequencing was blood. The sequence derives from a man between 25 and 39 years old in good health. The chain uses TRBV7-8 and TRBJ2-7; D is ambiguous. Near its end, the DNA agrees better with TRBJ2-4, so the J call may be wrong. The CDR3 reads CASSLGTVRKNIQYF. The CDR3 coding sequence is TGTGCCAGCAGCTTAGGTACAGTTAGGAAAAACATTCAGTACTTC.